This T cell receptor beta chain was captured by sequencing in a study of T cells in women clearing cervical HPV infection. Libraries were prepared by immunoSEQ multiplex PCR; TCRdb keeps only in-frame clonotypes and omits some of them. This sample carries more than 20,000 clones, with roughly 2.5% going to the ten biggest clones. The sample was blood buffy coat. This clonotype was obtained from a woman between 18 and 75 years old with a cervical HPV16 infection that either progressed to CIN3+ or cleared (not recorded which).

The CDR3 bases that were read are TGCAGTGCAAACGGACTATCCGTGGGAGAGACG. Residues: CSANGLSVGET. In full, the CDR3 reads CSANGLSVGETQYF. The rearrangement joins TRBV20-1 to TRBJ2-3, with D perhaps matching TRBD2 (6 bases). The read finishes 3 residues shy of the CDR3 end, and the germline J gene is used to complete it. Germline V gene sequence: CDR1 DFQATT, CDR2 SNEGSKA (reference sequence). The CDR3 sequence is 14 residues long.